This entry describes one T cell receptor beta chain. Antigen specificity is unknown. This sample stems from a study of human T cells and chemical hapten exposure. Study-wide context: The variation in per-sample TCR yields arose mainly from small differences in pooled library volumes. Study-wide results and caveats: After DPC sensitization, TCRs above 1 in 1000 frequency showed no change.

Blood, whole and unfractionated, served as the source for total RNA extraction. Separate cDNA molecules received unique molecular identifiers, which the library attached to them. In the authors' methods: The median was roughly 91,000 TCRs per sample, ranging roughly 20,000 to 690,600. MiXCR, applied by TCRdb to the reads, yields one record per CDR3 protein. TCRdb, rather than the study authors, made the V and J calls. Here the sample spans about 120,000 distinct CDR3 sequences, roughly 8.5% being singletons. The sequencing input was whole blood. This TCR was recovered from a human donor in good health. Some clones in this sample may be carry-over from other donors' samples.

CDR3 region: CASSRDRPKFF. The CDR3 DNA reads TGTGCCAGCAGTCGGGACCGTCCCAAGTTCTTC. The chain recombines TRBV5-5 with TRBJ2-1, with D perhaps assigned TRBD1 or TRBD2 (5 bases each). Trimming removed 5 bases from V and 14 bases from J, with 14 bases in between. Germline V gene sequence: CDR1 SGHKS, CDR2 YYEKEE (reference sequence). CDR3 length: 11 residues.